In its sample, the clone carrying this T cell receptor (beta chain) ranks as medium-sized. As yet, its antigen is unknown. This beta chain lies outside the target of a library built for alpha chains; its clone size means little. Each TCR cDNA molecule bore a unique molecular identifier. TCRdb reprocessed the 5' RACE reads via MiXCR and lists one record per CDR3 protein. The sample holds around 4,100 distinct CDR3 sequences, around 9.4% seen once. These data belong to a study of spatial heterogeneity in lung cancer. General observations from the study: Tracking of tumor mutation counts was seen in expanded intratumoral alpha and beta TCR counts.

CDR3 size: 14 residues. Germline CDR1 reads MNHEY; CDR2 reads SVGEGT. The junction had 7 bases not matched to a gene; V was cut back by 6 bases and J by 7 bases. Time point described: sample taken at primary tumor resection. Samples were obtained from approximately 76 donors, all untreated early-stage non-small cell lung cancer patients. The receptor was derived from a male donor with early-stage non-small cell lung cancer. The sample here was lung tumor tissue, taken at surgery. The rearrangement links TRBV6-2 or TRBV6-3 to TRBJ2-1, with 9 bases that match TRBD1. Here the CDR3 DNA reads TGTGCCAGCAGAAGGCGGGACAGGGTTAATGAGCAGTTCTTC. As protein: CASRRRDRVNEQFF.